Below, 27 T cell receptor beta chains from the same sample are listed, as sequenced in a study of T cells in Graves' hyperthyroidism and ophthalmopathy. RNA transcripts served as the template for amplifying TCR beta CDR3 regions. The HTBI primer set drove a first-round RT-PCR of the TCR CDR3. One entry per CDR3 protein, called by TCRdb with MiXCR from the multiplex PCR reads. The top ten hold about 8.9% of the sample, which has about 840,000 distinct CDR3 sequences, approximately 40% seen once. Sequencing was carried out using blood. The source of these receptors is a man between 18 and 35 years old with Graves' hyperthyroidism.

The count of this clonotype is one. The V call is TRBV9, the J call TRBJ1-5; D perhaps matches TRBD1 (5 bases). CDR3 length equals 13 residues. Trimming stripped 1 base from V and 11 bases from J, with 13 bases between. Per germline, CDR1 SGDLS and CDR2 YYNGEE. The CDR3 nucleotides read TGTGCCAGCAGCGTACGGACCGGGGGTTCCCAGCATTTT. Translated: CASSVRTGGSQHF. The full variable domain, with the rest looked up from reference TRBV9 and TRBJ1-5, is DSGVTQTPKHLITATGQRVTLRCSPRSGDLSVYWYQQSLDQGLQFLIQYYNGEERAKGNILERFSAQQFPDLHSELNLSSLELGDSALYFCASSVRTGGSQHFGDGTRLSIL.

This clonotype showed up just a few times. The chain is built from TRBV7-8 and TRBJ1-6; D call uncertain. The CDR3 has 17 amino acids. Trimming stripped 1 base from V and 10 bases from J, with 20 bases between. Germline CDR1 reads SGHVS; CDR2 reads FQNEAQ. The CDR3 coding sequence is TGTGCCAGCAGCTTAGAAGTGGACCTCTCCGGACGATCACCCCTCCACTTT. Its translation: CASSLEVDLSGRSPLHF.

V usage is TRBV20-1 and J usage is TRBJ2-7, with 8 bases identical to TRBD2. Per the germline V gene, CDR1 is DFQATT and CDR2 is SNEGSKA (reference sequence). The CDR3 has 14 amino acids. The junction had 5 bases not matched to a gene; V was cut back by 2 bases and J by 2 bases. The CDR3 protein is CSARSGLGAYEQYF. CDR3 DNA sequence: TGCAGTGCTAGATCGGGACTAGGAGCCTACGAGCAGTACTTC.

This clonotype was counted between two and nine times. V usage is TRBV9 and J usage is TRBJ2-2, with a weak D call TRBD2 (5 bases). Germline CDR1 SGDLS, CDR2 YYNGEE. The CDR3 extends over 13 amino acids. Trimming left V 0 bases short and J 13 bases short, with 13 bases between. DNA of the CDR3: TGTGCCAGCAGCGTAGACGGGTACCGGGGGCTGTTTTTT. The encoded protein is CASSVDGYRGLFF.

The rearrangement joins TRBV7-8 to TRBJ2-5; 9 bases align to TRBD2. Losses at the gene ends were 5 bases for V and 0 bases for J; bases not matched to a gene: 4. The CDR3 consists of 15 residues. Germline V gene lookup returns CDR1 SGHVS and CDR2 FQNEAQ. The DNA of the CDR3 is TGTGCCAGCAGCCACCTAGCGGGGCACCAAGAGACCCAGTACTTC. It yields the protein CASSHLAGHQETQYF.

The J gene is TRBJ2-7, the V gene TRBV9; TRBD1 matches 8 bases. Germline V gene sequence: CDR1 SGDLS, CDR2 YYNGEE. V shed 2 bases and J 4 bases; nucleotides not matched to a gene: 8. The CDR3 has 15 amino acids. The DNA for the CDR3 is TGTGCCAGCAGCGTCGGACAGGGTTCAGGGTACGAGCAGTACTTC. It codes for CASSVGQGSGYEQYF.

V is TRBV6-6 and J is TRBJ1-3; no firm D call. Germline V gives CDR1 MNHNY, CDR2 SVGAGI (reference sequence). Trimming took off 7 bases at V and 3 bases at J, with 7 bases between the two ends. The CDR3 consists of 12 residues. This CDR3 reads CASTGNGNTIYF. The DNA of the CDR3 is TGTGCCAGCACTGGGAATGGAAACACCATATATTTT.

This clonotype was observed a handful of times. This sequence joins TRBV6-2 or TRBV6-3 and TRBJ1-5; D is possibly TRBD1 (6 bases). The length of the CDR3 is 15 residues. Germline assignment: CDR1 MNHEY and CDR2 SVGEGT. The V end was cut by 2 bases, the J end by 3 bases, with 11 bases between. The CDR3, as DNA: TGTGCCAGCAGTTACCAGGGGCTTCCCAATCAGCCCCAGCATTTT. This translates into CASSYQGLPNQPQHF.

This clonotype was found a few times. Sequence at one end of the junction differs from germline and may be a read error. V is TRBV5-5 and J is TRBJ2-7; 7 positions match TRBD1. Germline CDR1 reads SGHKS; CDR2 reads YYEKEE (reference sequence). The CDR3 sequence is 15 residues long. The CDR3 loop reads CASSSRQGESYEQYF. CDR3 in DNA: TGCGCCAGCAGCTCCCGACAGGGTGAGTCCTACGAGCAGTACTTC.

For this clonotype: A read error is possible here, since a much larger clone lies one base away. The rearrangement links TRBV9 to TRBJ1-2; weak D call: TRBD1 (5 bases). The CDR3 runs 15 residues. Trimming stripped 4 bases from V and 3 bases from J, with 16 bases between. The germline CDR1 and CDR2 sequences are SGDLS and YYNGEE. The CDR3 DNA reads TGTGCCAGCAGCTACTCGGGACGGGGCGACTATGGCTACACCTTC. This sequence encodes CASSYSGRGDYGYTF.

V gene TRBV7-3 combines with J gene TRBJ1-6, with D possibly TRBD1 on 5 matching bases. Germline CDR1 is SGHTA and CDR2 is FQGTGA. The CDR3 runs 15 residues. V shed 5 bases and J shed 8 bases, with 16 bases lying between them. CDR3 bases: TGTGCCAGCAGCGTTGGGGACGGGGCCGATTCACCCCTCCACTTT. It codes for CASSVGDGADSPLHF.

The chain links TRBV5-4 to TRBJ2-5; TRBD1 agrees at 10 bases. Germline V gene sequence: CDR1 SGHNT, CDR2 YYREEE (reference sequence). The CDR3 is made up of 14 amino acids. The V and J ends lost 4 bases and 5 bases, in that order; junction bases with no gene match: 5. CDR3 sequence (DNA): TGTGCCAGCAGCATGACAGGGGGCGAGGAGACCCAGTACTTC. Protein sequence: CASSMTGGEETQYF.

The chain employs TRBV6-6 and TRBJ2-2; 7 bases map to TRBD1. The length of the CDR3 is 14 residues. Unmatched junction bases numbered 11, after V lost 9 bases and J lost 7 bases. Germline CDR1 is MNHNY and CDR2 is SVGAGI (reference sequence). The CDR3 reads CASEPGGSGGELFF. CDR3 in DNA: TGTGCCAGTGAGCCAGGGGGATCGGGCGGGGAGCTGTTTTTT.

As to this clonotype: One base away lies a much larger clone, so this may be a sequencing read error. The CDR3 sequence is CSAKQAGNQPQHF. The CDR3 DNA reads as TGCAGTGCTAAACAGGCGGGCAATCAGCCCCAGCATTTT. J is TRBJ1-5 and V is TRBV20-1, with D maybe TRBD1 (5 bases). CDR1 and CDR2 (germline): DFQATT, SNEGSKA (reference sequence). This CDR3 contains 13 residues. Trimming left V 4 bases short and J 2 bases short, with 9 bases between.

Worth noting for this clonotype: Since a much larger clone is just one base distant, this may be a read error. This CDR3 fails to terminate in the conserved phenylalanine or tryptophan, so it likely reflects a read error. The chain combines TRBV25-1 with TRBJ2-7, with 9 bases aligning to TRBD1. Germline V gene data show CDR1 as MGHDK and CDR2 as SYGVNS. J was trimmed by 3 bases and V by 9 bases; bases with no gene match: 15. This CDR3 is 16 amino acids long. In nucleotides, the CDR3 is TGTGCCAGTAGTCCACAGGACAGGGGCGGAATCTACGAGCAGTACCTC. Protein: CASSPQDRGGIYEQYL.

The CDR3 coding sequence is TGCAGTGCTAGTGACTCACTAGCGGGGACCTGGGAGCAGTACTTC. Amino acid sequence: CSASDSLAGTWEQYF. The genes are TRBV20-1 and TRBJ2-7, with 10 bases identical to TRBD2. Germline lookup yields CDR1 DFQATT and CDR2 SNEGSKA (reference sequence). V lost 3 bases, J lost 7 bases, and 12 bases stayed unmatched. There are 15 residues in the CDR3.

This clonotype was seen ten or more times. The V gene is TRBV19, the J gene TRBJ1-1; 9 nucleotides agree with TRBD1. Germline V lookup: CDR1 LNHDA, CDR2 SQIVND (reference sequence). This CDR3 contains 12 residues. Germline trimming cut 3 bases from V and 12 bases from J; bases unmatched to any gene: 5. The CDR3 here is CASSIPGTGTFF. For the CDR3, the DNA is TGTGCCAGTAGTATCCCCGGGACAGGGACTTTCTTT.

This clonotype was detected many times. The chain has TRBV7-2 and TRBJ1-6; D might be TRBD1 (6 bases). The ends were cut back, 4 bases at V and 7 bases at J, with 11 bases in the middle. This CDR3 region has 14 residues. Germline values: CDR1 SGHTA, CDR2 FQGNSA. DNA of the CDR3: TGTGCCAGCAGCTCCCCAGGGGTGAATTCACCCCTCCACTTT. This encodes CASSSPGVNSPLHF.

The chain combines TRBV11-2 with TRBJ1-6; D remains ambiguous. The CDR3 is made up of 13 amino acids. The germline V gene has CDR1 SGHAT and CDR2 FQNNGV. Between the trimmed V and J ends, which lost 5 bases and 12 bases, there was a span of 14 bases. CDR3 residues: CASSPGGWVPLHF. The CDR3 DNA sequence: TGTGCCAGCAGCCCTGGAGGGTGGGTACCCCTCCACTTT. Filled out from reference TRBV11-2 and TRBJ1-6, the complete variable domain reads EAGVAQSPRYKIIEKRQSVAFWCNPISGHATLYWYQQILGQGPKLLIQFQNNGVVDDSQLPKDRFSAERLKGVDSTLKIQPAKLEDSAVYLCASSPGGWVPLHFGNGTRLTVT.

This CDR3 reads CASGEQGLNQPQHF. CDR3 nucleotide sequence: TGTGCCAGCGGAGAACAGGGACTCAATCAGCCCCAGCATTTT. The chain employs TRBV12-3 or TRBV12-4 and TRBJ1-5; D is possibly TRBD1 (6 bases). The length of the CDR3 is 14 residues. The germline V and J ends were trimmed by 8 bases and 3 bases, with 14 bases remaining between them.

The table lists this clonotype with a few counts. The V gene is TRBV11-2, the J gene TRBJ2-7; TRBD2 aligns across 12 bases. Germline CDR1 and CDR2: SGHAT and FQNNGV. The CDR3 length is 15 residues. With 3 bases clipped from V and 2 bases from J, the junction kept 2 bases outside the gene matches. CDR3: CASSFGLAGPYEQYF. DNA for the CDR3: TGTGCCAGCAGCTTCGGACTAGCGGGACCCTACGAGCAGTACTTC.

In its sample, this clonotype was seen many times. The gene calls are TRBV10-3 and TRBJ2-6; D possibly corresponds to TRBD2 (6 bases). The CDR3 has 17 amino acids. Germline values: CDR1 ENHRY, CDR2 SYGVKD. V was clipped by 3 bases and J by 2 bases, with 14 bases between them. CDR3 residues: CAISDVGSVTGANVLTF. In nucleotides, the CDR3 is TGTGCCATCAGTGACGTCGGGAGTGTAACTGGGGCCAACGTCCTGACTTTC.

This clonotype was observed a few times. One end of the junction varies from germline; a read error may be responsible. Here the CDR3 reads CASSLGLGAGELFF. The CDR3, as DNA: TGTGCTAGCAGCTTGGGACTAGGGGCCGGGGAGCTGTTTTTT. The V call is TRBV7-7, the J call TRBJ2-2; 8 bases fit TRBD2. The CDR3 is 14 residues long. CDR1 and CDR2 from the germline V gene are SSHAT and FNYEAQ (reference sequence).

This clonotype was picked up a small number of times. The V call is TRBV2, the J call TRBJ2-7; D call uncertain. The V end lost 6 bases, the J end lost 7 bases, and 13 bases lay between the germline ends. The germline V gene encodes CDR1 SNHLY and CDR2 FYNNEI. The CDR3 is 12 residues long. In nucleotides, the CDR3 is TGTGCCAGCAGGTACGGGTCCTTGGAGCAGTACTTC. This sequence encodes CASRYGSLEQYF.

This clonotype was seen a handful of times. The chain uses TRBV20-1 and TRBJ1-1; TRBD1 aligns across 9 bases. Germline trimming cut 6 bases from V and 12 bases from J; bases unmatched to any gene: 20. CDR1 is DFQATT and CDR2 is SNEGSKA in the germline V gene (reference sequence). CDR3 length equals 15 residues. CDR3 loop: CSAIPLDPGQGLSFF. CDR3 nucleotides: TGCAGTGCCATCCCCCTAGACCCGGGACAGGGCCTATCTTTCTTT.

This clonotype was recorded many times. This chain connects TRBV2 to TRBJ1-2; D is undetermined. The germline gives CDR1 SNHLY, CDR2 FYNNEI. The CDR3 sequence is 11 residues long. V dropped 5 bases and J dropped 4 bases, with 5 bases sitting between them. The CDR3 DNA is TGTGCCAGCAGTCCCTTCTATGGCTACACCTTC. Translated, it gives CASSPFYGYTF.

The chain recombines TRBV11-1 with TRBJ2-7, with a possible D match to TRBD2 (6 bases). Germline V CDR1 and CDR2: SGHAT, FQDESV (reference sequence). Trimming left V 3 bases short and J 2 bases short, with 14 bases between. The CDR3 totals 15 residues. The CDR3 DNA is TGTGCCAGCAGCTTTGAGGCGGGGCAAACCTACGAGCAGTACTTC. Its protein is CASSFEAGQTYEQYF.